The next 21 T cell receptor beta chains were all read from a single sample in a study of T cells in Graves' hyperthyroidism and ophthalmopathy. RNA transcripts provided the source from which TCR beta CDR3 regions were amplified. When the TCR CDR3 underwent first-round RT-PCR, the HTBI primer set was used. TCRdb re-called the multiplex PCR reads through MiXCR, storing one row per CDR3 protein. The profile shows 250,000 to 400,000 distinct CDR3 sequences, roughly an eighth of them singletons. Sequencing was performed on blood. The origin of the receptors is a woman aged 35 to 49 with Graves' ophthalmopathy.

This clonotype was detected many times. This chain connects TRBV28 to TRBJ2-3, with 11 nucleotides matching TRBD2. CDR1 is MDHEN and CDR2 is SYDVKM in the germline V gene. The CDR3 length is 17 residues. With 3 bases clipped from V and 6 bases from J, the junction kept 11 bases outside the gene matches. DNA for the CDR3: TGTGCCAGCAGTTTTGCCGGGACTAGCGGAAGTGGCGATACGCAGTATTTT. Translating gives CASSFAGTSGSGDTQYF.

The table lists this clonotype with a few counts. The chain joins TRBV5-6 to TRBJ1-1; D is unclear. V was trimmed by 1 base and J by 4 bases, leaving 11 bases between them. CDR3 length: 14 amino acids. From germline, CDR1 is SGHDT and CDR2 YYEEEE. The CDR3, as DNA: TGTGCCAGCAGCTTGAGAACGAGAGGCACTGAAGCTTTCTTT. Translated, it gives CASSLRTRGTEAFF.

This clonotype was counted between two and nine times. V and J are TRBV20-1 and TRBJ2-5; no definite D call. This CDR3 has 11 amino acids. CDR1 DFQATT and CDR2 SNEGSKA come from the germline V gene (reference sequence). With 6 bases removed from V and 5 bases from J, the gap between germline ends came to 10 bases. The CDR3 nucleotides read TGCAGTGCCAAAACTGGGGAGACCCAGTACTTC. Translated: CSAKTGETQYF.

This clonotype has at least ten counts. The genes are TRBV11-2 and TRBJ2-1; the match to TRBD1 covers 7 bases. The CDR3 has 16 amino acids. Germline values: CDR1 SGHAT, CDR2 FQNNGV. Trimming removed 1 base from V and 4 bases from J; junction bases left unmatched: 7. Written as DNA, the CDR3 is TGTGCCAGCAGCTTAGGGTACAGGGGAATTTACAATGAGCAGTTCTTC. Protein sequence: CASSLGYRGIYNEQFF.

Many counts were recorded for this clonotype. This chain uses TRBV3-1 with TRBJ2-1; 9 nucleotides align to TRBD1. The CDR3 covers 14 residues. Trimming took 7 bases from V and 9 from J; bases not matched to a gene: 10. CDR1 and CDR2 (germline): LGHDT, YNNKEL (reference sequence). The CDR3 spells CASNPDRGGGEQFF. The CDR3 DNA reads TGTGCCAGCAACCCGGACAGGGGTGGGGGTGAGCAGTTCTTC.

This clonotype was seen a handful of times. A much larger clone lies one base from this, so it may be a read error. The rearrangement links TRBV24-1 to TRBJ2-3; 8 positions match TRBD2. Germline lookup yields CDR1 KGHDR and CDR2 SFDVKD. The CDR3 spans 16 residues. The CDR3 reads CATSDSVPSGGDTRYF. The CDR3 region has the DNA TGTGCCACCAGTGATTCGGTACCGTCGGGGGGGGATACGCGGTATTTT.

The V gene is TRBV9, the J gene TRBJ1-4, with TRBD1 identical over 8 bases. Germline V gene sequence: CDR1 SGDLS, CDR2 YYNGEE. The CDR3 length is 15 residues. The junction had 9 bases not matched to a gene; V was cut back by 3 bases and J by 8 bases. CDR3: CASSAAGTGGEKLFF. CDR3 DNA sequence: TGTGCCAGCAGCGCGGCCGGGACAGGAGGGGAAAAACTGTTTTTT.

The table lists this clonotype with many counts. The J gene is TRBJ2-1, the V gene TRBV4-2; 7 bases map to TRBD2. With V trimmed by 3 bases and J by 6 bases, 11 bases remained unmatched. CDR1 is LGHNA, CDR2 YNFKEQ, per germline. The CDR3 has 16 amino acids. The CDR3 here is CASSQTTGTTRNEQFF. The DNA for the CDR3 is TGTGCCAGCAGCCAGACAACTGGGACTACCCGCAATGAGCAGTTCTTC.

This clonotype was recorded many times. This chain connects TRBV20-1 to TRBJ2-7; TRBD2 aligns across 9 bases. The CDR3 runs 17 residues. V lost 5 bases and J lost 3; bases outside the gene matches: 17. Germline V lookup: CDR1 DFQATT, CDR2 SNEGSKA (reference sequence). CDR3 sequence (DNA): TGCAGTGCTCTCCCCCCCATAGCGGGAGAGGAGTACTACGAGCAGTACTTC. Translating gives CSALPPIAGEEYYEQYF.

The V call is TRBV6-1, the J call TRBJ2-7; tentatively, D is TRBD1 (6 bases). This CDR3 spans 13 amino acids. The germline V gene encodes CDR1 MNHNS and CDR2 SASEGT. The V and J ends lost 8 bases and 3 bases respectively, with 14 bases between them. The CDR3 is CASQQGPNYEQYF. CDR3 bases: TGTGCCAGCCAACAGGGACCTAACTACGAGCAGTACTTC.

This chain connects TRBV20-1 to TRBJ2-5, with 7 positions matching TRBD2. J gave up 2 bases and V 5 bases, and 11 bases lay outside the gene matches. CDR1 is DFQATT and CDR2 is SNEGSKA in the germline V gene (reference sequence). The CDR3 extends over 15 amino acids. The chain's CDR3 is CSAGSREAAQETQYF. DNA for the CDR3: TGCAGTGCTGGAAGCCGGGAGGCAGCTCAAGAGACCCAGTACTTC.

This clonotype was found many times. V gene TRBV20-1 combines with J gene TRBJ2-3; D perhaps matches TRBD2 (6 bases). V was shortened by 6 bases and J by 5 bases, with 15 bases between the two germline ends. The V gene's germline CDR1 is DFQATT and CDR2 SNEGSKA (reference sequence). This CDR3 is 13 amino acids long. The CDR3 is CSAPRGTKDTQYF. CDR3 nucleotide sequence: TGCAGTGCCCCGCGGGGTACCAAAGATACGCAGTATTTT.

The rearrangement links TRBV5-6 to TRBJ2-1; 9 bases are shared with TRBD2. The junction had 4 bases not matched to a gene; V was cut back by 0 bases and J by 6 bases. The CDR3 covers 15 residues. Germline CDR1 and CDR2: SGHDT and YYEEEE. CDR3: CASSLGLAVPNEQFF. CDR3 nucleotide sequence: TGTGCCAGCAGCTTGGGACTAGCGGTACCCAATGAGCAGTTCTTC.

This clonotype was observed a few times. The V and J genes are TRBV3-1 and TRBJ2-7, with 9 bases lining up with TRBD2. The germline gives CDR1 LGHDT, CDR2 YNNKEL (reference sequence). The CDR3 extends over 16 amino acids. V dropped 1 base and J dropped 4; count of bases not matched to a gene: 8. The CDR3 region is CASSQGFGTSLYEQYF. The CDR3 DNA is TGTGCCAGCAGCCAAGGGTTTGGGACTAGCCTATACGAGCAGTACTTC.

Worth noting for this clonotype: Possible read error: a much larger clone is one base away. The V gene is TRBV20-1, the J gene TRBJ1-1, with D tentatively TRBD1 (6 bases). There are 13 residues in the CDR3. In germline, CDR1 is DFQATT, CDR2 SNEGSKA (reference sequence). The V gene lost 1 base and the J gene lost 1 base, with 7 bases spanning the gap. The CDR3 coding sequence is TGCAGTGCTAGAGGACAGGCGAACACTGAAGCTTTCTTT. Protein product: CSARGQANTEAFF.

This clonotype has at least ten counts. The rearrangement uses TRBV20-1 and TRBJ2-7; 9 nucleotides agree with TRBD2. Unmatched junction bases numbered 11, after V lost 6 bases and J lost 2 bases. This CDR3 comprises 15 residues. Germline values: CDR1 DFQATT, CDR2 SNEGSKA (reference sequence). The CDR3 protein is CSATTSGGGAYEQYF. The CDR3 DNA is TGCAGTGCAACGACTAGCGGAGGTGGGGCCTACGAGCAGTACTTC.

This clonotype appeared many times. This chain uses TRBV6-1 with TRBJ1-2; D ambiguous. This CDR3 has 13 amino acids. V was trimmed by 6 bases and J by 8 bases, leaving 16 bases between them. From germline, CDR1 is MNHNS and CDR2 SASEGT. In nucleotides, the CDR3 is TGTGCCAGCAGAAGCACGGCTACCGAGGGCTACACCTTC. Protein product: CASRSTATEGYTF.

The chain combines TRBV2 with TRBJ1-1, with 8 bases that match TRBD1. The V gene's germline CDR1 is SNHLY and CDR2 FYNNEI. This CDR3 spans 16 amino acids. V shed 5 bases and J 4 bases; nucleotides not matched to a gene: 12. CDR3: CASSFSPGTGPTEAFF. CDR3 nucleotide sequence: TGTGCCAGCAGTTTCTCCCCTGGGACAGGACCCACTGAAGCTTTCTTT.

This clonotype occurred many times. CDR3 amino acids: CASSIGLAYEQYF. The CDR3 nucleotides are TGTGCCAGCAGTATTGGACTAGCTTACGAGCAGTACTTC. The chain recombines TRBV13 with TRBJ2-7; TRBD2 matches at 8 bases. The CDR3 length is 13 residues. With V trimmed by 6 bases and J by 4 bases, 5 bases remained unmatched. CDR1 and CDR2 (germline): PRHDT, FYEKMQ (reference sequence).

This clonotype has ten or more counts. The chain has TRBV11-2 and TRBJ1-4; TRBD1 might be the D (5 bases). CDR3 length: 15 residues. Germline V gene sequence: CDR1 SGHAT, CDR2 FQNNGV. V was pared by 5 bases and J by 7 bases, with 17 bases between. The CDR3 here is CASSNSGGGGEKLFF. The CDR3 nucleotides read TGTGCCAGCAGCAATAGTGGTGGGGGAGGTGAAAAACTGTTTTTT.

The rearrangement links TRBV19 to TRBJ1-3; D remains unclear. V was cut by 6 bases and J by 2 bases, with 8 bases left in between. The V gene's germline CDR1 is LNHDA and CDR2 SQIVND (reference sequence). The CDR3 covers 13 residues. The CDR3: CASRAPAGNTIYF. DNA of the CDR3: TGTGCCAGTAGGGCCCCCGCTGGAAACACCATATATTTT. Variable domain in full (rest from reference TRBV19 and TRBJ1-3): DGGITQSPKYLFRKEGQNVTLSCEQNLNHDAMYWYRQDPGQGLRLIYYSQIVNDFQKGDIAEGYSVSREKKESFPLTVTSAQKNPTAFYLCASRAPAGNTIYFGEGSWLTVV.